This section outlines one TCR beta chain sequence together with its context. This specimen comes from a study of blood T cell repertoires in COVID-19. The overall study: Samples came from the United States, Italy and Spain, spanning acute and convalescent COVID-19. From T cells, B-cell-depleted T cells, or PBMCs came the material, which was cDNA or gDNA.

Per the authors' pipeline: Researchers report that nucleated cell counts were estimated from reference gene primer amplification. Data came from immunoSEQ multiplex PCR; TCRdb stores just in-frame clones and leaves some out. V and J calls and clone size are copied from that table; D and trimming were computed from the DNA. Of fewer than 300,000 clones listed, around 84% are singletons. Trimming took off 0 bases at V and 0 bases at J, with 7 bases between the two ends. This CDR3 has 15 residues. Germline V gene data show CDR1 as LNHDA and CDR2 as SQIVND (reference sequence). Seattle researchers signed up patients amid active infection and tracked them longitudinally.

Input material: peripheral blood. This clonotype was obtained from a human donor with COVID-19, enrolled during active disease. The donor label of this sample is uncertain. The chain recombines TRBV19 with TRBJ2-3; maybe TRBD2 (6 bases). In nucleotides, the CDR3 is TGTGCCAGTAGTATAGATCGGGGGAGCACAGATACGCAGTATTTT. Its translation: CASSIDRGSTDTQYF.